The 18 T cell receptor beta chains given below trace back to one sample, sequenced in a study of blood T cell repertoires in COVID-19 (dated by TCRdb to about 2020). The receptor library was made with the immunoSEQ multiplex PCR assay. TCRdb carries this immuneACCESS record with in-frame sequences only. Its versions omit some clonotypes, under half of them owing to an unresolved V gene in the studies checked, with the rest unexplained. This sample is represented by hundreds of thousands of clones; nearly 90% of them were singletons. The ten largest clones add up to 3% of the sample. Sequenced: peripheral blood. Every receptor here comes from a young man with active or convalescent COVID-19.

This clone was counted once. This chain joins TRBV11-2 and TRBJ2-1; 7 nucleotides match TRBD2. The junction had 5 bases not matched to a gene; V was cut back by 3 bases and J by 12 bases. Germline CDR1 reads SGHAT; CDR2 reads FQNNGV. CDR3 length: 12 amino acids. For the CDR3, the DNA is TGTGCCAGCAGCTTCGGACTAGTCGGGCAGTTCTTC. It encodes CASSFGLVGQFF.

The gene calls are TRBV10-3 and TRBJ2-2, with 12 nucleotides matching TRBD2. The V segment lost 5 bases and the J segment 7 bases; nucleotides outside the gene matches: 5. The CDR3 spans 15 residues. Germline V lookup: CDR1 ENHRY, CDR2 SYGVKD. The CDR3 nucleotides read TGTGCCATCAGTCCTAGCGGGAGGGCCGGCGGGGAGCTGTTTTTT. This gives the protein CAISPSGRAGGELFF.

The J gene is TRBJ2-7, the V gene TRBV9; 7 bases match TRBD2. The germline V gene encodes CDR1 SGDLS and CDR2 YYNGEE. Trimming cost V 0 bases and J 5 bases; bases outside gene matches: 5. The length of the CDR3 is 14 residues. The CDR3 loop is CASSVGEGYHEQYF. The CDR3 coding sequence is TGTGCCAGCAGCGTAGGGGAGGGATACCACGAGCAGTACTTC.

The gene calls are TRBV4-2 and TRBJ2-3; TRBD2 is a possible D gene (6 bases). V was trimmed by 5 bases and J by 3 bases, leaving 18 bases between them. The CDR3 consists of 16 residues. The germline V gene has CDR1 LGHNA and CDR2 YNFKEQ. CDR3 sequence: CASSFLGRDETDTQYF. The CDR3 DNA is TGTGCCAGCAGCTTCCTCGGGCGGGACGAGACAGATACGCAGTATTTT.

The gene calls are TRBV19 and TRBJ1-5, with 10 nucleotides matching TRBD1. J lost 4 bases, V lost 7 bases, and 7 bases had no gene match. Per germline, CDR1 LNHDA and CDR2 SQIVND (reference sequence). The CDR3 is 15 amino acids. The CDR3, as DNA: TGTGCCAGTATGTTCGACAGGGGGCGGAATCAGCCCCAGCATTTT. As protein: CASMFDRGRNQPQHF.

The chain is built from TRBV30 and TRBJ2-1, with unresolved D. Germline V gives CDR1 GTSNPN, CDR2 SVGIG (reference sequence). This CDR3 comprises 9 residues. V gave up 2 bases and J gave up 10 bases, with 3 bases separating them. CDR3 sequence: CAWSPEQFF. The CDR3 nucleotides read TGTGCCTGGAGTCCGGAGCAGTTCTTC.

The rearrangement joins TRBV7-2 to TRBJ1-6, with 7 bases lining up with TRBD1. Germline assignment: CDR1 SGHTA and CDR2 FQGNSA. The CDR3 loop spans 12 amino acids. Trimming cost V 9 bases and J 7 bases; bases outside gene matches: 3. CDR3 in DNA: TGTGCCAGTGGGACAGCCAATTCACCCCTCCACTTT. Protein product: CASGTANSPLHF.

This sequence joins TRBV19 and TRBJ2-3; 9 bases are shared with TRBD2. Trimming removed 7 bases from V and 6 bases from J; junction bases left unmatched: 11. Germline V gene sequence: CDR1 LNHDA, CDR2 SQIVND (reference sequence). This CDR3 is 15 amino acids long. This chain's CDR3 is CASTRAAGGLDTQYF. CDR3 bases: TGTGCCAGTACCCGGGCAGCGGGAGGCCTCGATACGCAGTATTTT.

The chain uses TRBV15 and TRBJ1-5; the D gene is possibly TRBD1 (5 bases). CDR1 LNHNV and CDR2 YYDKDF come from the germline V gene (reference sequence). V lost 0 bases and J lost 5, with 11 bases in between. The CDR3 spans 15 residues. DNA of the CDR3: TGTGCCACCAGCAGAGAGTTGGGCAGGGATCAGCCCCAGCATTTT. This sequence encodes CATSRELGRDQPQHF.

This chain links TRBV5-6 with TRBJ2-5; TRBD1 agrees at 11 bases. J lost 4 bases, V lost 0 bases, and 2 bases had no gene match. Germline CDR1 is SGHDT and CDR2 is YYEEEE. The CDR3 spans 15 residues. The CDR3 coding sequence is TGTGCCAGCAGCTTGGTGGGGACAGGGGGAGAGACCCAGTACTTC. Translating gives CASSLVGTGGETQYF.

This clone has a handful of counts. The rearrangement links TRBV4-2 to TRBJ1-1; D is unclear. The CDR3 sequence is 15 residues long. Germline-derived CDR1 and CDR2 are LGHNA and YNFKEQ. V was clipped by 0 bases and J by 3 bases, with 11 bases between them. CDR3 sequence reads: CASSQDNRLDTEAFF. CDR3 nucleotides: TGTGCCAGCAGCCAAGATAATAGATTGGACACTGAAGCTTTCTTT.

V usage is TRBV5-1 and J usage is TRBJ1-2; TRBD1 matches at 8 bases. Germline V CDR1 and CDR2: SGHRS, YFSETQ. This CDR3 spans 12 amino acids. V was pared by 4 bases and J by 6 bases, with 2 bases of the junction left unmatched. The DNA for the CDR3 is TGCGCCAGCAGCAGGGACAGGCATGGCTACACCTTC. Protein sequence: CASSRDRHGYTF.

This chain connects TRBV25-1 to TRBJ2-1, with 9 bases that match TRBD2. Germline-derived CDR1 and CDR2 are MGHDK and SYGVNS. The CDR3 length is 15 residues. V lost 6 bases and J lost 9; bases outside the gene matches: 12. CDR3 nucleotides: TGTGCCAGCAGGAACTCCGGCGGGGGGGCAGGTGAGCAGTTCTTC. Amino acids: CASRNSGGGAGEQFF.

The chain has TRBV27 and TRBJ1-4; possibly TRBD1 for D (5 bases). V lost 5 bases and J lost 6, with 13 bases in between. Germline values: CDR1 MNHEY, CDR2 SMNVEV (reference sequence). The CDR3 has 14 amino acids. The CDR3 region has the DNA TGTGCCAGCAGTAAACAGGTGGGGTATGAAAAACTGTTTTTT. It yields the protein CASSKQVGYEKLFF.

The chain uses TRBV19 and TRBJ2-3; D possibly corresponds to TRBD2 (7 bases). Germline V gene data show CDR1 as LNHDA and CDR2 as SQIVND (reference sequence). Between the trimmed V and J ends, which lost 2 bases and 6 bases, there was a span of 18 bases. The CDR3 covers 16 residues. CDR3 sequence reads: CASSIFGGGQADTQYF. CDR3 DNA sequence: TGTGCCAGTAGTATATTTGGCGGGGGCCAGGCGGATACGCAGTATTTT.

This chain links TRBV5-6 with TRBJ1-5, with unresolved D. Germline-derived CDR1 and CDR2 are SGHDT and YYEEEE. CDR3 length equals 15 residues. The ends were cut back, 2 bases at V and 0 bases at J, with 9 bases in the middle. CDR3 bases: TGTGCCAGCAGCTTTTCGCTGGCTAGCAATCAGCCCCAGCATTTT. It encodes CASSFSLASNQPQHF.

V gene TRBV7-2 combines with J gene TRBJ2-7; 10 nucleotides agree with TRBD2. This CDR3 region has 15 residues. Trimming cost V 6 bases and J 7 bases; bases outside gene matches: 12. In germline, CDR1 is SGHTA, CDR2 FQGNSA. CDR3 in amino acids: CASRPAGGPSGEQYF. In DNA form, the CDR3 reads TGTGCCAGCAGACCAGCGGGAGGGCCGTCCGGGGAGCAGTACTTC.

CDR3 nucleotide sequence: TGTGCCAGCAGCCAAAGTTCGGGTGGCACTGAAGCTTTCTTT. Translated, it gives CASSQSSGGTEAFF. The chain is built from TRBV3-1 (or the pseudogene TRBV3-2) and TRBJ1-1; D gene unclear. Between the trimmed V and J ends, which lost 2 bases and 4 bases, there was a span of 11 bases. The length of the CDR3 is 14 residues. Per germline, CDR1 LGHDT and CDR2 YNNKEL (reference sequence).